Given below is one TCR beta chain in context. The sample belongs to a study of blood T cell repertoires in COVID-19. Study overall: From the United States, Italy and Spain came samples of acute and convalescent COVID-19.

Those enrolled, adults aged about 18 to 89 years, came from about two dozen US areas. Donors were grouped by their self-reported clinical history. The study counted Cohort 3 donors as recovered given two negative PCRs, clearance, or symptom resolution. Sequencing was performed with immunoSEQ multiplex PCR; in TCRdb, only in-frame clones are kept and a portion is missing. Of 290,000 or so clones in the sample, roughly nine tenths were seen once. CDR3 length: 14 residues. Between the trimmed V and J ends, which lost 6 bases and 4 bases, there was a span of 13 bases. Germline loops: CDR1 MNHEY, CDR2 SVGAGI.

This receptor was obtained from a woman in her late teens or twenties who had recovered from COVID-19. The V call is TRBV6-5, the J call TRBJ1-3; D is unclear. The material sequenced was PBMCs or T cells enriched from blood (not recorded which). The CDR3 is CASSRSPGGNTIYF. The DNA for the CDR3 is TGTGCCAGCAGCCGATCGCCGGGAGGAAACACCATATATTTT.